Listed below are T cell receptor beta chains from one sample, sequenced in a study of T cell responses to AZD1222 COVID-19 vaccine. Profiled with immunoSEQ multiplex PCR; TCRdb holds only in-frame clones, not every one. This table holds about 150,000 clones, about 90% found once. The sample consisted of peripheral blood, taken 28 days after the second AZD1222 dose. These receptor sequences come from an adult who received the AZD1222 COVID-19 vaccine. Each CDR3 is given with its conserved first and last residue. A D gene is named only where the DNA matches it firmly. Size is omitted from some rows. Given values are once, few, many or a class for expanded clones.

j_gene | v_gene | abundance | d_gene | CDR3aa | CDR3nt
TRBJ2-3 | TRBV7-9 | - | TRBD2 | CASSSSGTSGTRADTQYF | TGTGCCAGCAGCTCTTCCGGGACTAGCGGGACGCGAGCAGATACGCAGTATTTT
TRBJ1-1 | TRBV5-1 | - | - | CASSLPQTGNTEAFF | TGCGCCAGCAGCTTGCCCCAGACAGGGAACACTGAAGCTTTCTTT
TRBJ2-1 | TRBV9 | - | - | CASSPQATTDNEQFF | TGTGCCAGCAGCCCTCAAGCGACGACCGACAATGAGCAGTTCTTC
TRBJ2-2 | TRBV7-3 | - | - | CASSGKGGVRTGELFF | TGTGCCAGCAGCGGGAAGGGGGGCGTTCGCACCGGGGAGCTGTTTTTT
TRBJ2-2 | TRBV4-1 | - | - | CASSQVGRGFGLNLAGELFF | TGCGCCAGCAGCCAAGTCGGGAGAGGGTTCGGCCTTAATTTAGCCGGGGAGCTGTTTTTT
TRBJ2-7 | TRBV6-5 | many | - | CASRSRHPGPYEQYF | TGTGCCAGCAGAAGCCGTCACCCAGGGCCCTACGAGCAGTACTTC
TRBJ2-6 | TRBV19 | - | TRBD1 | CASSILTGSGANVLTF | TGTGCCAGTAGTATCCTGACAGGGTCCGGGGCCAACGTCCTGACTTTC
TRBJ2-5 | TRBV3-1/TRBV3-2 | - | TRBD2 | CASSRYGAGEYQWPQYF | TGTGCCAGCAGCCGATACGGAGCGGGGGAATACCAGTGGCCCCAGTACTTC
TRBJ2-3 | TRBV2 | once | TRBD2 | CASSEEGTSGGLDTQYF | TGTGCCAGCAGTGAAGAGGGGACTAGCGGGGGGTTAGATACGCAGTATTTT
TRBJ1-1 | TRBV14 | - | - | CASSLYRDFMNTEAFF | TGTGCCAGCAGCCTATACCGGGACTTTATGAACACTGAAGCTTTCTTT
TRBJ2-7 | TRBV5-1 | - | TRBD2 | CASSPLAGAAYEQYF | TGCGCCAGCAGCCCTCTAGCGGGGGCCGCCTACGAGCAGTACTTC
TRBJ1-3 | TRBV30 | - | - | CAWSVGGSSGNTIYF | TGTGCCTGGAGTGTAGGCGGCTCATCTGGAAACACCATATATTTT
TRBJ1-2 | TRBV20-1 | - | - | CSAGLNGYTF | TGCAGTGCTGGATTAAATGGCTACACCTTC